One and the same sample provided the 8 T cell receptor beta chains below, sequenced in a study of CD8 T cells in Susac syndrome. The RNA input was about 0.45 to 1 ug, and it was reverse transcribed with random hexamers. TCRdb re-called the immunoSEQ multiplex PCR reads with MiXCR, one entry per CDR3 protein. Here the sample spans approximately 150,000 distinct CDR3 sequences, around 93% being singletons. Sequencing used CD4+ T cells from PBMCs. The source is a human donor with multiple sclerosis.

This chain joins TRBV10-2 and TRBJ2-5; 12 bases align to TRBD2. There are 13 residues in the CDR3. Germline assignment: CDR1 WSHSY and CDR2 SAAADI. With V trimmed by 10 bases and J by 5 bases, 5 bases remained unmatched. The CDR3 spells CATLAGGAETQYF. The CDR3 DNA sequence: TGCGCCACCCTAGCGGGAGGGGCGGAGACCCAGTACTTC.

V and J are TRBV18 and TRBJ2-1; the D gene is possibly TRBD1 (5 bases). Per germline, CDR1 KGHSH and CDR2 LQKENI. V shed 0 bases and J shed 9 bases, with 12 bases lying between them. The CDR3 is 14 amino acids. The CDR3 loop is CASSPPGRDGEQFF. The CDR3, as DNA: TGTGCCAGCTCACCACCGGGGCGTGATGGTGAGCAGTTCTTC.

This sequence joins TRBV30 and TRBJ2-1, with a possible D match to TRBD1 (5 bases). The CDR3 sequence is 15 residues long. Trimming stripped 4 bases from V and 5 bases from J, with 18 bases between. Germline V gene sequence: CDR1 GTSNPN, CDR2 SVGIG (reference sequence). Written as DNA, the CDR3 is TGTGCCTGGAAGGGGATGGGTCTCTCTAACAATGAGCAGTTCTTC. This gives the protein CAWKGMGLSNNEQFF.

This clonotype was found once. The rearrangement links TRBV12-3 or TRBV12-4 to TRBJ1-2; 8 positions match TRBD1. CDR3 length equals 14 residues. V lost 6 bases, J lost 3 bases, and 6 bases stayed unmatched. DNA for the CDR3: TGTGCCAGCAGGGGGGGACAGGCGGACTATGGCTACACCTTC. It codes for CASRGGQADYGYTF.

The CDR3 here is CATQGVDEKLFF. The CDR3 DNA reads TGTGCCACTCAGGGCGTGGATGAAAAACTGTTTTTT. V gene TRBV2 combines with J gene TRBJ1-4; the D gene is possibly TRBD1 (5 bases). Trimming took off 10 bases at V and 6 bases at J, with 12 bases between the two ends. This CDR3 region has 12 residues. Germline assignment: CDR1 SNHLY and CDR2 FYNNEI.

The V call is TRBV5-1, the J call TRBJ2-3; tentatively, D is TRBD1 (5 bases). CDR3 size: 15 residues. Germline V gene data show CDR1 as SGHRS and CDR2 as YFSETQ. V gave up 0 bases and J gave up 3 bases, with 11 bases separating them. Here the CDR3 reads CASSLDGQGTDTQYF. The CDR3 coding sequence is TGCGCCAGCAGCTTGGATGGCCAGGGAACAGATACGCAGTATTTT.

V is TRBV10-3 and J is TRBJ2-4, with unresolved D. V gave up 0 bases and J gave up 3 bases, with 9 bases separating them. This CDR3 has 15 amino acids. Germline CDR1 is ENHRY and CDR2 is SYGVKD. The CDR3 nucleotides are TGTGCCATCAGTGAGTCAATGGTTGGCAAAAACATTCAGTACTTC. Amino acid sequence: CAISESMVGKNIQYF.

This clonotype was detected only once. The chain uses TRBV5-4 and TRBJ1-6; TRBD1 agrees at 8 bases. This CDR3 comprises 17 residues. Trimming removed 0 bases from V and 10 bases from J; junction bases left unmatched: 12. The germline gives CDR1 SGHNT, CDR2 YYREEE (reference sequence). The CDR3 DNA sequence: TGTGCCAGCAGCTTGGGGGGGGCAGGGGGCTACGGATCACCCCTCCACTTT. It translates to CASSLGGAGGYGSPLHF.